This T cell receptor (beta chain) was identified in a study of blood T cell repertoires in COVID-19. Profiled with immunoSEQ multiplex PCR; TCRdb holds only in-frame clones, not every one. Of roughly 250,000 clones listed, 70% to 75% are singletons. The clonotype comes from a woman older than 75 with acute or convalescent COVID-19. The source material was peripheral blood.

The CDR3 region is CASSSLQVMNTEAFF. The CDR3 DNA sequence: TGTGCCAGCAGTTCCCTACAGGTCATGAACACTGAAGCTTTCTTT. This chain uses TRBV27 with TRBJ1-1, with D maybe TRBD1 (5 bases). CDR3 length equals 15 residues. Germline assignment: CDR1 MNHEY and CDR2 SMNVEV (reference sequence). Trimming stripped 4 bases from V and 0 bases from J, with 12 bases between.